Given below is one T cell receptor beta chain in context. Its target is not known. Germline and junction disagree at one end, which may indicate a read error. Per germline, CDR1 SGHRS and CDR2 YFSETQ. The CDR3 extends over 16 amino acids. These data belong to a study of T cells after yellow fever vaccination. At the level of the study: In the case of low-cell-number fractions, SMART-Seq v4 Ultra Low Input was used for preparation. Study results and caveats: Booster samples showed a return of most primary-vaccination clones (roughly 96% CD4, approximately 90% CD8). Researchers cautioned that FACS-sorted repertoires could harbor abundant clonotypes contaminating from the bulk population.

Researchers made TCR cDNA using 5'RACE template switching, and this step added a universal primer site and UMIs. TCRdb recomputed calls from the 5' RACE reads with MiXCR, one row per CDR3 protein. The sample holds approximately 300,000 distinct CDR3 sequences, roughly 13% seen once. V gene TRBV5-1 combines with J gene TRBJ2-1, with 8 nucleotides matching TRBD1. The sample in question was CD4+ T cells sorted from PBMCs, obtained 45 days after the yellow fever booster vaccination. The TCR was taken from a man in his thirties or forties who received the YFV17D yellow fever vaccine. CDR3 nucleotides: TGCGCCAGCAGCTCACAAGGACAGGGACGCCCCGGCACTAGCTCATTC. It specifies CASSSQGQGRPGTSSF.